This TCR beta chain was found in a study of CD8 T cells in Susac syndrome. Reverse transcription of about 0.5 to 1 ug RNA used random hexamers. Across 54 Vbeta and 13 Jbeta, TCR beta CDR3 was amplified with immunoSEQ multiplex PCR. Each CDR3 protein gets one entry after TCRdb re-called the immunoSEQ multiplex PCR reads with MiXCR. The sample has some 300,000 distinct CDR3 sequences, roughly 85% seen once; the top ten hold around 0.2%. The CDR3 is 14 residues long. Germline V gene lookup returns CDR1 ENHRY and CDR2 SYGVKD. V shed 10 bases and J shed 2 bases, with 16 bases lying between them. The sequence was obtained from a human donor with multiple sclerosis. This sequence joins TRBV10-3 and TRBJ2-3; the D call may be TRBD1 or TRBD2 (6 bases each). Sequencing was carried out using CD8+ T cells from PBMCs. The CDR3 DNA reads as TGTGCCACCGTAGACCCGGGGGCCACAGATACGCAGTATTTT. Its protein is CATVDPGATDTQYF.